This T cell receptor (beta chain) was captured in a study of cytomegalovirus exposure and HLA in healthy donors. Study-level points and caveats: Altogether, 160 or so TCR beta chains were recorded as cytomegalovirus-associated. Subsequent analysis revealed that first-cohort TCR clusters tended to co-occur in the 90 to 150 validation repertoires.

The CDR3 is 19 amino acids. The V gene end was trimmed by 0 bases and the J gene end by 7 bases; junction bases not matched to a gene: 13. CDR1 is SGHAT, CDR2 FQNNGV, per germline. TCRdb's table, derived via immunoSEQ multiplex PCR, lists solely in-frame clones and lacks some. The sample records 150,000 to 200,000 clones, about 88% being singletons. This clone was found once. The antigen is unknown. The sequencing input was PBMCs. The genes are TRBV11-2 and TRBJ2-1; TRBD2 agrees at 12 bases. The TCR comes from a woman aged 18 to 35 in good health and CMV-seronegative. The CDR3, as DNA: TGTGCCAGCAGCTTAGAGTCGTGGTCGGGACTAGCGGGTATTAATGAGCAGTTCTTC. Its translation: CASSLESWSGLAGINEQFF. The complete variable domain, with remaining parts taken from reference TRBV11-2 and TRBJ2-1, reads EAGVAQSPRYKIIEKRQSVAFWCNPISGHATLYWYQQILGQGPKLLIQFQNNGVVDDSQLPKDRFSAERLKGVDSTLKIQPAKLEDSAVYLCASSLESWSGLAGINEQFFGPGTRLTVL.